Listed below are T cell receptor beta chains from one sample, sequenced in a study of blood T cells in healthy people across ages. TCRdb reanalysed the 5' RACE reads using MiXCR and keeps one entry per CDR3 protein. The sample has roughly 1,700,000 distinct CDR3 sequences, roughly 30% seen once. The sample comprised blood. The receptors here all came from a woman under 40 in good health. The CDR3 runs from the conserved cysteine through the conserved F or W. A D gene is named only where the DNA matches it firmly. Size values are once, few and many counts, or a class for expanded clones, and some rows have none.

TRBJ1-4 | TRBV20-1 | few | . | CSAREGGQINEKLFF | TGCAGTGCTAGAGAGGGGGGGCAGATTAATGAAAAACTGTTTTTT
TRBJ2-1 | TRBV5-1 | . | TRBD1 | CASRETGTVYNEQFF | TGCGCCAGTAGAGAGACCGGGACAGTCTACAATGAGCAGTTCTTC
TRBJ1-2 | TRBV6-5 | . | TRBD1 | CASSYSSPGGRHGYTF | TGTGCCAGCAGTTACTCTAGTCCAGGGGGCCGCCATGGCTACACCTTC
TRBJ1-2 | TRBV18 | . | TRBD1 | CASSAGTGGYGYTF | TGTGCCAGCTCAGCCGGGACAGGGGGATATGGCTACACCTTC
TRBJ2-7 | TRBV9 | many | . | CASSVLLDPYEQYF | TGTGCCAGCAGCGTTTTACTAGACCCCTACGAGCAGTACTTC
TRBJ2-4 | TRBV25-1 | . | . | CASRPLAKNIPYF | TGTGCCAGCAGACCTCTAGCCAAAAACATTCCGTACTTC
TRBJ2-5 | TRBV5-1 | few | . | CASSLGLVNEETQYF | TGCGCCAGCAGCTTAGGGCTTGTGAACGAAGAGACCCAGTACTTC
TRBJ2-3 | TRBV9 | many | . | CASSVEVDTQYF | TGTGCCAGCAGCGTAGAGGTCGATACGCAGTATTTT
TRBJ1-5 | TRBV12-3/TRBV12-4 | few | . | CASTRPGGDQPQHF | TGTGCCAGCACTCGCCCCGGTGGGGATCAGCCCCAGCATTTT
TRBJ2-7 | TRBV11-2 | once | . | CASSLDGRPRYEQYF | TGTGCCAGCAGCTTAGATGGTAGGCCGCGCTACGAGCAGTACTTC
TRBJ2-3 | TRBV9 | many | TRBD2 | CASSARLAGVTDTQYF | TGTGCCAGCAGCGCCCGACTAGCGGGGGTGACAGATACGCAGTATTTT
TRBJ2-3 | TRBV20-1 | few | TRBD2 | CSASPKAGVGADTQYF | TGCAGTGCTAGCCCAAAAGCGGGAGTTGGGGCAGATACGCAGTATTTT
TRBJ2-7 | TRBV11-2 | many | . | CASSLVARGEFYEQYF | TGTGCCAGCAGCTTAGTAGCGAGGGGGGAATTCTACGAGCAGTACTTC
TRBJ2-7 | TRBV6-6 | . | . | CAGSLPAGASYEQYF | TGTGCCGGCAGTCTGCCAGCAGGGGCCTCCTACGAGCAGTACTTC
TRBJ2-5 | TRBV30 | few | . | CAWSVGGPRETQYF | TGTGCCTGGAGTGTTGGGGGGCCCAGAGAGACCCAGTACTTC
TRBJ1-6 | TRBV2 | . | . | CASLNRGPASGNSPLHF | TGTGCCAGCTTAAATCGAGGGCCAGCATCGGGGAATTCACCCCTCCACTTT
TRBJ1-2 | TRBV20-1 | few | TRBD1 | CSGVDRAKGYTF | TGCAGTGGGGTAGACAGGGCTAAAGGCTACACCTTC
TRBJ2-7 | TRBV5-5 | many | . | CASSSSDRLGLEQYF | TGTGCCAGCAGCTCTTCTGACAGGTTGGGTCTTGAGCAGTACTTC
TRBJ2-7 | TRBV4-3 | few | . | CASSQFWSEPGSSYEQYF | TGCGCCAGCAGCCAATTCTGGTCGGAGCCGGGAAGCTCCTACGAGCAGTACTTC
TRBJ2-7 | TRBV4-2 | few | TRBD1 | CASSHSRQGLHEQYF | TGTGCCAGCAGCCATTCGCGACAGGGGCTCCACGAGCAGTACTTC
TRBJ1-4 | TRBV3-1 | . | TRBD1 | CASSQEGQDEKLFF | TGTGCCAGCAGCCAGGAAGGACAGGATGAAAAACTGTTTTTT
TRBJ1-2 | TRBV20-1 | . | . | CSAAFISFDGYTF | TGCAGTGCTGCTTTCATCTCCTTTGATGGCTACACCTTC
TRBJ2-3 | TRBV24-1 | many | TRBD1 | CATSAPRRDREDTQYF | TGTGCCACCAGTGCGCCCCGACGGGACAGGGAGGATACGCAGTATTTT
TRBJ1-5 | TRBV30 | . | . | CAWSAGGAGNQPQHF | TGTGCCTGGAGCGCCGGGGGGGCAGGTAATCAGCCCCAGCATTTT
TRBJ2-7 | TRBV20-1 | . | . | CSASKSGEQYF | TGCAGTGCTTCGAAGAGTGGCGAGCAGTACTTC
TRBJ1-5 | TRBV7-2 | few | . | CASSLRIQGGQPQHF | TGTGCCAGCAGCTTAAGGATACAGGGCGGTCAGCCCCAGCATTTT
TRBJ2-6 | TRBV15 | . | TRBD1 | CATGRVGRDRGRFGANVLTF | TGTGCCACCGGCAGAGTCGGCAGGGACAGGGGGCGTTTTGGGGCCAACGTCCTGACTTTC
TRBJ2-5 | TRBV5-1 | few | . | CASSLEGGLETQYF | TGCGCCAGCAGCTTGGAGGGGGGCCTGGAGACCCAGTACTTC
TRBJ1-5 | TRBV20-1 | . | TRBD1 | CSARSGTDSNQPQHF | TGCAGTGCTAGATCCGGGACAGACAGCAATCAGCCCCAGCATTTT
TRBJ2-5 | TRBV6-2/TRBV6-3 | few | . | CASRQPRTGETQYF | TGTGCCAGCAGACAACCCCGGACGGGAGAGACCCAGTACTTC
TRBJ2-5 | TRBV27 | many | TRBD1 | CASSPDRDQETQYF | TGTGCCAGCAGTCCAGACAGGGACCAAGAGACCCAGTACTTC
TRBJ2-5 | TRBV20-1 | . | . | CSARDDLSGLETQYF | TGCAGTGCTAGGGATGATTTGAGTGGGTTAGAGACCCAGTACTTC
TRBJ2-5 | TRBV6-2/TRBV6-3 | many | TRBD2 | CASSRTGLALETQYF | TGTGCCAGCAGCCGGACGGGACTAGCCTTGGAGACCCAGTACTTC
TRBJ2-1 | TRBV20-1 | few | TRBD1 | CSARRTDRGGNEQFF | TGCAGTGCTAGACGGACCGACAGGGGAGGCAATGAGCAGTTCTTC
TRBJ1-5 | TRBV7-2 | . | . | CASSTGIGYQPQHF | TGTGCCAGCAGTACCGGGATAGGTTATCAGCCCCAGCATTTT
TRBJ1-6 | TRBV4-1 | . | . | CASSQAQGFDSPLHF | TGCGCCAGCAGCCAAGCTCAGGGGTTCGATTCACCCCTCCACTTT
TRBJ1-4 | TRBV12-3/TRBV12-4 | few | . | CASRTGAPEKLFF | TGTGCCAGCAGAACCGGGGCCCCGGAAAAACTGTTTTTT
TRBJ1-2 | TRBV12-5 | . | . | CASGLVNGGTNYGYTF | TGTGCTAGTGGTTTGGTAAATGGGGGCACTAACTATGGCTACACCTTC
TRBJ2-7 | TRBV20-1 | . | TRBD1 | CRAEGQGYEQYF | TGCAGGGCTGAGGGACAGGGCTACGAGCAGTACTTC
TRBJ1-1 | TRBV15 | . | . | CATSRVSRSSTEAFF | TGTGCCACCAGCAGAGTCTCCAGGTCAAGCACTGAAGCTTTCTTT
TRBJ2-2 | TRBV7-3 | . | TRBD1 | CASRGQGGNLGGELFF | TGTGCCAGCAGAGGACAGGGGGGGAATCTCGGCGGGGAGCTGTTTTTT
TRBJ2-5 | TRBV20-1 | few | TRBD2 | CSAPTSWEGETQYF | TGCAGTGCACCGACTAGCTGGGAGGGAGAGACCCAGTACTTC
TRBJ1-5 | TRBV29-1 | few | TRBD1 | CSVGEKGTANQPQHF | TGCAGCGTTGGTGAAAAAGGGACAGCAAATCAGCCCCAGCATTTT
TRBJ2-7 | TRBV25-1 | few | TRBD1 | CASSFRGLGHEQYF | TGTGCCAGCAGTTTTAGGGGGCTAGGGCACGAGCAGTACTTC
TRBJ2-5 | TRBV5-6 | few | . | CASSLAHGGAETQYF | TGTGCCAGCAGCTTGGCCCACGGGGGCGCAGAGACCCAGTACTTC
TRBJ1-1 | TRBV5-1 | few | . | CASSWDEPNTEAFF | TGCGCCAGCAGCTGGGACGAGCCTAACACTGAAGCTTTCTTT
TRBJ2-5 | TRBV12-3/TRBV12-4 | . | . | CASSFGSTTQETQYF | TGTGCCAGCAGTTTTGGTTCGACGACACAAGAGACCCAGTACTTC
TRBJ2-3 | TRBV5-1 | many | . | CASSLAEGQAIDTQYF | TGCGCCAGCAGCTTGGCCGAGGGGCAGGCTATAGATACGCAGTATTTT
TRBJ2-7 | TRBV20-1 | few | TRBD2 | CGARPLAGFPYEQYF | TGCGGTGCTAGACCCCTAGCGGGGTTTCCCTACGAGCAGTACTTC
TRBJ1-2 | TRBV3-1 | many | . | CASSPKPGQWITF | TGTGCCAGCAGCCCAAAACCTGGACAGTGGATCACCTTC
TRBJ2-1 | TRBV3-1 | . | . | CASSQEVTGEQFF | TGTGCCAGCAGCCAAGAAGTAACTGGCGAGCAGTTCTTC
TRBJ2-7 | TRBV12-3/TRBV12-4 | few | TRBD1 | CASTATGLEQYF | TGTGCCAGCACCGCGACAGGGCTCGAGCAGTACTTC
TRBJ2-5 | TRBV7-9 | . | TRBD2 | CASSPRRGGLETQYF | TGTGCCAGCAGCCCCCGGCGGGGGGGCTTGGAGACCCAGTACTTC
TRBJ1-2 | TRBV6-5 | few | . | CASSPRGWDGYTF | TGTGCCAGCAGTCCTCGGGGGTGGGATGGCTACACCTTC
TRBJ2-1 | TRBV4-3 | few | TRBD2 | CASSQDLSGAYNEQFF | TGCGCCAGCAGCCAAGATCTCAGCGGGGCCTACAATGAGCAGTTCTTC
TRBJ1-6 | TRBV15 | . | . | CATSRETASPLHF | TGTGCCACCAGCAGAGAGACGGCCTCACCCCTCCACTTT
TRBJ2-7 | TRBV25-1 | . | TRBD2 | CASSVSGALQYF | TGTGCCAGCAGTGTGAGCGGGGCTTTGCAGTACTTC
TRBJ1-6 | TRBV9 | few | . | CASSVEQGDSPLHF | TGTGCCAGCAGCGTAGAACAGGGAGATTCACCCCTCCACTTT
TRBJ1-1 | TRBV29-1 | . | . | CSVLQGNTEAFF | TGCAGCGTCCTACAGGGGAACACTGAAGCTTTCTTT